These 14 T cell receptor beta chains share one sample of origin, sequenced in a study of cytomegalovirus exposure and HLA in healthy donors. Amplification used 60 Vbeta primers and 13 Jbeta primers. Only in-frame clones appear in the TCRdb table, and some are missing; sequencing was by immunoSEQ multiplex PCR. In the table there are over 100,000 clones, roughly 71% of which are singletons. Specimen: PBMCs. The source is a woman in her seventies in good health and CMV-seropositive.

The J gene is TRBJ1-5, the V gene TRBV7-2, with 7 bases identical to TRBD1. Germline assignment: CDR1 SGHTA and CDR2 FQGNSA. The trim removed 5 bases at V and 7 bases at J, leaving 11 bases unmatched. The CDR3 contains 15 residues. CDR3 nucleotides: TGTGCCAGCAGCCCACAGAAGGGGGCCTGGCAGCCCCAGCATTTT. Amino acids: CASSPQKGAWQPQHF.

V gene TRBV5-1 combines with J gene TRBJ2-3; TRBD2 aligns across 8 bases. The CDR3 totals 18 residues. From germline, CDR1 is SGHRS and CDR2 YFSETQ. Trimming at V came to 4 bases and at J to 1 base, leaving 14 bases not matched to a gene. This CDR3 reads CASSPENLAGGGTDTQYF. DNA for the CDR3: TGCGCCAGCAGCCCAGAGAACCTAGCCGGGGGGGGCACAGATACGCAGTATTTT.

This chain links TRBV30 with TRBJ2-1; D perhaps matches TRBD2 (6 bases). The V gene's germline CDR1 is GTSNPN and CDR2 SVGIG (reference sequence). This CDR3 has 16 residues. V lost 6 bases, J lost 0 bases, and 18 bases lay in between. Written as DNA, the CDR3 is TGTGCCTGCCAAAAAATAGCGGCAAGCTCCTACAATGAGCAGTTCTTC. It translates to CACQKIAASSYNEQFF.

This chain joins TRBV7-9 and TRBJ2-7, with 7 bases fitting TRBD1. The V gene end was trimmed by 3 bases and the J gene end by 6 bases; junction bases not matched to a gene: 8. This CDR3 has 14 amino acids. Germline V gene data show CDR1 as SEHNR and CDR2 as FQNEAQ (reference sequence). CDR3 sequence reads: CASSFGLQGREQYF. CDR3 nucleotides: TGTGCCAGCAGCTTCGGCCTACAGGGGCGCGAGCAGTACTTC.

The chain is built from TRBV25-1 and TRBJ2-5; no definite D call. The end of the DNA is better explained by TRBJ2-7, so the J call may be wrong. This CDR3 region has 13 residues. Germline V gene lookup returns CDR1 MGHDK and CDR2 SYGVNS. The CDR3 sequence: CASSESLRNEQYF. The CDR3 DNA follows: TGTGCCAGCAGTGAATCGTTGCGGAACGAGCAGTACTTC.

This chain links TRBV7-8 with TRBJ2-7; TRBD1 matches 10 bases. Losses at the gene ends were 3 bases for V and 0 bases for J; bases not matched to a gene: 2. The germline V gene encodes CDR1 SGHVS and CDR2 FQNEAQ. The CDR3 extends over 15 amino acids. CDR3 loop: CASSLDRGISYEQYF. For the CDR3, the DNA is TGTGCCAGCAGCTTGGACAGGGGGATCTCCTACGAGCAGTACTTC.

This clone was seen only once. The chain links TRBV2 to TRBJ1-3, with D unresolved. The V end was cut by 5 bases, the J end by 0 bases, with 5 bases between. This CDR3 contains 13 residues. Germline-derived CDR1 and CDR2 are SNHLY and FYNNEI. The CDR3 loop is CASSRDSGNTIYF. The CDR3 bases are TGTGCCAGCAGTCGAGACTCTGGAAACACCATATATTTT. Complete variable domain (other parts from reference TRBV2 and TRBJ1-3): EPEVTQTPSHQVTQMGQEVILRCVPISNHLYFYWYRQILGQKVEFLVSFYNNEISEKSEIFDDQFSVERPDGSNFTLKIRSTKLEDSAMYFCASSRDSGNTIYFGEGSWLTVV.

The chain joins TRBV7-2 to TRBJ1-1; TRBD1 matches at 10 bases. Germline V gives CDR1 SGHTA, CDR2 FQGNSA. Unmatched junction bases numbered 10, after V lost 11 bases and J lost 1 base. This CDR3 is built from 15 residues. CDR3 in amino acids: CAGGRQGAGNTEAFF. Here the CDR3 DNA reads TGTGCCGGCGGAAGACAGGGGGCCGGGAACACTGAAGCTTTCTTT.

The genes are TRBV6-1 and TRBJ1-4; a weak D match, TRBD1 (6 bases). V was clipped by 7 bases and J by 7 bases, with 19 bases between them. This CDR3 is 15 amino acids long. CDR1 and CDR2 (germline): MNHNS, SASEGT. The CDR3 DNA follows: TGTGCCAGCACCTGGGGACAATCCTTGGGTGAAAAACTGTTTTTT. As protein: CASTWGQSLGEKLFF.

This chain links TRBV7-2 with TRBJ1-1; D may be TRBD1 (5 bases). In germline, CDR1 is SGHTA, CDR2 FQGNSA. The ends were cut back, 5 bases at V and 4 bases at J, with 17 bases in the middle. The CDR3 spans 15 residues. The CDR3 spells CASSKSGALGTEAFF. The DNA of the CDR3 is TGTGCCAGCAGCAAATCTGGGGCCCTCGGCACTGAAGCTTTCTTT.

J is TRBJ2-3 and V is TRBV7-9, with D perhaps matching TRBD2 (5 bases). This CDR3 region has 14 residues. The germline V and J ends were trimmed by 2 bases and 4 bases, with 10 bases remaining between them. Germline V gene data show CDR1 as SEHNR and CDR2 as FQNEAQ (reference sequence). CDR3 in DNA: TGTGCCAGCAGCTTATTCAGCGGCCCAGATACGCAGTATTTT. It translates to CASSLFSGPDTQYF.

The chain couples TRBV6-1 to TRBJ1-4; TRBD1 is a possible D gene (5 bases). The V gene lost 2 bases and the J gene lost 3 bases, with 10 bases spanning the gap. CDR3 length: 15 amino acids. The germline CDR1 and CDR2 sequences are MNHNS and SASEGT. In nucleotides, the CDR3 is TGTGCCAGCAGTGAATGGAGACAGTCTAATGAAAAACTGTTTTTT. Translation gives CASSEWRQSNEKLFF.

The chain combines TRBV15 with TRBJ1-5; D remains unclear. Germline V CDR1 and CDR2: LNHNV, YYDKDF (reference sequence). This CDR3 has 15 residues. V lost 1 base to trimming and J lost 0 bases, with 7 bases between them. CDR3 nucleotides: TGTGCCACCAGCAGAGCTGGAGCTAGCAATCAGCCCCAGCATTTT. This sequence encodes CATSRAGASNQPQHF.

In DNA form, the CDR3 reads TGTGCCTGGAGTGTGGGGGGGGGAACTAATGAAAAACTGTTTTTT. This gives the protein CAWSVGGGTNEKLFF. The chain couples TRBV30 to TRBJ1-4; D perhaps matches TRBD1 (5 bases). There are 15 residues in the CDR3. The germline V gene has CDR1 GTSNPN and CDR2 SVGIG (reference sequence). V lost 0 bases and J 1 base, leaving 9 bases between the germline ends.